The 12 T cell receptor beta chains reported below all come from one sample, sequenced in a study of CD8 T cells in ankylosing spondylitis. TCRdb analysed the 5' RACE reads with MiXCR anew, one entry per CDR3 protein. The profile covers 27,000 or so distinct CDR3 sequences, with approximately 7.9% appearing a single time and roughly 30% taken by the ten largest. Sequencing input: blood. The receptors shown here come from a male donor with ankylosing spondylitis or in good health (not recorded which).

This clonotype has a handful of counts. The chain is built from TRBV29-1 and TRBJ2-3; 9 nucleotides match TRBD1. The CDR3 spans 14 residues. The germline V gene encodes CDR1 SQVTM and CDR2 ANQGSEA. V shed 5 bases and J 6 bases; nucleotides not matched to a gene: 9. The CDR3 here is CSVIPGQGADTQYF. The CDR3 nucleotides are TGCAGCGTTATCCCGGGACAGGGAGCGGATACGCAGTATTTT.

In its sample, this clonotype was seen a few times. The J gene is TRBJ2-2, the V gene TRBV20-1; D is possibly TRBD1 (6 bases). This CDR3 has 13 residues. Trimming stripped 2 bases from V and 5 bases from J, with 9 bases between. Germline CDR1 DFQATT, CDR2 SNEGSKA (reference sequence). The CDR3 loop reads CSARSRGTGELFF. CDR3 bases: TGCAGTGCTAGATCTAGGGGGACCGGGGAGCTGTTTTTT.

This clonotype was counted a few times. This CDR3 reads CATSSGRTSGRTDTQYF. CDR3 sequence (DNA): TGTGCCACCAGCAGTGGGAGAACTAGCGGGAGGACAGATACGCAGTATTTT. The rearrangement links TRBV15 to TRBJ2-3; TRBD2 agrees at 12 bases. Per the germline V gene, CDR1 is LNHNV and CDR2 is YYDKDF (reference sequence). This CDR3 comprises 17 residues. V was clipped by 3 bases and J by 3 bases; unmatched bases: 7.

This clonotype was recorded many times. V is TRBV7-9 and J is TRBJ2-1; 9 nucleotides line up with TRBD1. Germline V gene sequence: CDR1 SEHNR, CDR2 FQNEAQ (reference sequence). The J segment lost 15 bases and the V segment lost 5 bases, leaving 20 bases of the junction unmatched. CDR3 length: 16 amino acids. The CDR3, as DNA: TGTGCCAGCAGCCCCGAGGGACAGGGAGGTCGTCAGTTGGGGTTCTTC. Protein product: CASSPEGQGGRQLGFF.

The rearrangement links TRBV28 to TRBJ1-5; TRBD1 is a possible D gene (5 bases). The CDR3 is 15 amino acids. The V and J ends lost 6 bases and 0 bases respectively, with 12 bases between them. Germline V gives CDR1 MDHEN, CDR2 SYDVKM. DNA for the CDR3: TGTGCCAGCAGGCCCGGACATATTAGCAATCAGCCCCAGCATTTT. The encoded protein is CASRPGHISNQPQHF.

This clonotype was recorded a few times. The chain employs TRBV7-6 and TRBJ2-2, with D perhaps matching TRBD2 (5 bases). Trimming stripped 10 bases from V and 6 bases from J, with 15 bases between. This CDR3 contains 13 residues. In germline, CDR1 is SGHVS, CDR2 FNYEAQ. The DNA for the CDR3 is TGTGCCACCACACGGGATGAGGCCGGGGAGCTGTTTTTT. Amino acid sequence: CATTRDEAGELFF.

This clonotype has a handful of counts. The chain combines TRBV7-2 with TRBJ2-2, with 8 nucleotides matching TRBD1. Per the germline V gene, CDR1 is SGHTA and CDR2 is FQGNSA. V shed 5 bases and J 7 bases; nucleotides not matched to a gene: 6. The CDR3 runs to 14 residues. The DNA of the CDR3 is TGTGCCAGCAGCCCAACAGGGGGTGTCGGGGAGCTGTTTTTT. Its translation is CASSPTGGVGELFF.

The rearrangement joins TRBV25-1 to TRBJ2-2; tentative D call: TRBD2 (6 bases). The germline V and J ends were trimmed by 3 bases and 0 bases, with 11 bases remaining between them. The germline V gene encodes CDR1 MGHDK and CDR2 SYGVNS. This CDR3 has 16 residues. The CDR3 loop is CASSDRGGTNTGELFF. The CDR3 nucleotides read TGTGCCAGCAGTGATCGCGGCGGGACGAACACCGGGGAGCTGTTTTTT.

The genes are TRBV19 and TRBJ2-1; the D gene could be TRBD1 or TRBD2 (6 bases each). Between the trimmed V and J ends, which lost 1 base and 5 bases, there was a span of 9 bases. The CDR3 is made up of 14 amino acids. Looked up from germline, CDR1 is LNHDA and CDR2 is SQIVND (reference sequence). The CDR3 is CASSIAGANNEQFF. The CDR3 nucleotides are TGTGCCAGTAGTATAGCGGGGGCGAACAATGAGCAGTTCTTC.

This chain links TRBV12-3 or TRBV12-4 with TRBJ2-1; 10 bases align to TRBD1. The CDR3 consists of 14 residues. J was trimmed by 8 bases and V by 3 bases; bases with no gene match: 4. In DNA form, the CDR3 reads TGTGCCAGCAGTTTGGGGGACAGGGGCCATGAGCAGTTCTTC. Translating gives CASSLGDRGHEQFF.

This clonotype was seen at least ten times. This sequence joins TRBV6-5 and TRBJ2-1; 12 bases align to TRBD2. The trim removed 4 bases at V and 7 bases at J, leaving 8 bases unmatched. CDR1 is MNHEY and CDR2 is SVGAGI in the germline V gene. The CDR3 extends over 16 amino acids. Here the CDR3 reads CASSSLTSGSSNEQFF. The CDR3 nucleotides read TGTGCCAGCAGTTCTCTGACTAGCGGGAGTTCAAATGAGCAGTTCTTC.

The chain has TRBV20-1 and TRBJ2-2, with D possibly matching TRBD2 (6 bases). Germline V gene data show CDR1 as DFQATT and CDR2 as SNEGSKA (reference sequence). The V end lost 5 bases, the J end lost 5 bases, and 15 bases lay between the germline ends. The length of the CDR3 is 14 residues. The CDR3 region is CSAVGGVGTGELFF. Written as DNA, the CDR3 is TGCAGTGCTGTGGGCGGGGTTGGGACCGGGGAGCTGTTTTTT.